The clone carrying this T cell receptor (beta chain) was counted many times. The antigen remains undetermined. Relative to the germline gene, one junction end is altered; a read error may explain this. One entry per CDR3 protein results from TCRdb running MiXCR on the RACE reads. The sample contains hundreds of thousands of distinct CDR3 sequences, about 6.3% of which appear only once. Germline V lookup: CDR1 DFQATT, CDR2 SNEGSKA (reference sequence). The CDR3 extends over 15 amino acids. The data were taken from a study of human T cells and chemical hapten exposure. Study in general: Sensitizing treatment utilized 2% DPC over a roughly 2 cm by roughly 2 cm portion of upper inner arm skin. Weekly administration of diphenylcyclopropenone to the scalp of patients continued throughout the approximately 25-week study. Study-level findings and limits: Compared to controls, expanded TCRs made significantly more large clusters of similar CDR3s.

Time point reported: patch test 2, 6 weeks after DPC sensitization. The treatment here: therapeutic diphenylcyclopropenone sensitization with weekly scalp DPC. Someone pulled total RNA out of unfractionated whole blood. This receptor was identified in a woman younger than 30 with alopecia areata. Some clones in this sample may be carry-over from other donors' samples. J is TRBJ2-7 and V is TRBV20-1; 9 positions agree with TRBD2. The sample here was whole blood, taken in connection with sensitization to the hapten diphenylcyclopropenone (DPC). The CDR3 nucleotides read TGCAGTGCTAGAGATCTTAGCGGGGGCGGCCCATTAAAGGTATTC. Its protein product is CSARDLSGGGPLKVF.